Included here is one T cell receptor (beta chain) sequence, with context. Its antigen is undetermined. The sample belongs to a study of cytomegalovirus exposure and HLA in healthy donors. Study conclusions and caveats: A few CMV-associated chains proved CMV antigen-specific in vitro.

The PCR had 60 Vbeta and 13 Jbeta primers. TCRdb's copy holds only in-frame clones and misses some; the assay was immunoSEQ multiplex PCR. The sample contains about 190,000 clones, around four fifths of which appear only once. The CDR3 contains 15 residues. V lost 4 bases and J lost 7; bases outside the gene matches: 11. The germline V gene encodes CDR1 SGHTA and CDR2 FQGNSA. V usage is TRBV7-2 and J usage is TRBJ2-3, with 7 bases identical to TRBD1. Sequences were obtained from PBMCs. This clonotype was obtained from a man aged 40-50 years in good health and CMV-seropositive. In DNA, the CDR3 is TGTGCCAGCAGCTCTCCGGGACAGTCAACTAATACGCAGTATTTT. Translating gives CASSSPGQSTNTQYF. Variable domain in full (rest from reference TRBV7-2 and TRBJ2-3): GAGVSQSPSNKVTEKGKDVELRCDPISGHTALYWYRQSLGQGLEFLIYFQGNSAPDKSGLPSDRFSAERTGGSVSTLTIQRTQQEDSAVYLCASSSPGQSTNTQYFGPGTRLTVL.